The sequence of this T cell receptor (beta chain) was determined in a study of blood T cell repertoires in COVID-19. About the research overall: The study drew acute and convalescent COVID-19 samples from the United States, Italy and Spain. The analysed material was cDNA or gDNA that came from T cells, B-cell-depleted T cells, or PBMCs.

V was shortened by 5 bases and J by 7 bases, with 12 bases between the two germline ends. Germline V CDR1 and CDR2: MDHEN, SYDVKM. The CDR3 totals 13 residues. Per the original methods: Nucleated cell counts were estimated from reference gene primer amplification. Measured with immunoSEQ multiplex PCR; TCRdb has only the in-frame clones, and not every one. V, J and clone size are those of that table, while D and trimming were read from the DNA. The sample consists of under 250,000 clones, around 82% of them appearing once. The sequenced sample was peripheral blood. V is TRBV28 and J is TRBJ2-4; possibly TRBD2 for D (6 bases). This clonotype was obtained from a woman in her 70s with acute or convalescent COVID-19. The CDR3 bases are TGTGCCAGCAGTAGGAGACTAGATAACATTCAGTACTTC. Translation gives CASSRRLDNIQYF. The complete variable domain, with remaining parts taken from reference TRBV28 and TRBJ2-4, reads DVKVTQSSRYLVKRTGEKVFLECVQDMDHENMFWYRQDPGLGLRLIYFSYDVKMKEKGDIPEGYSVSREKKERFSLILESASTNQTSMYLCASSRRLDNIQYFGAGTRLSVL.